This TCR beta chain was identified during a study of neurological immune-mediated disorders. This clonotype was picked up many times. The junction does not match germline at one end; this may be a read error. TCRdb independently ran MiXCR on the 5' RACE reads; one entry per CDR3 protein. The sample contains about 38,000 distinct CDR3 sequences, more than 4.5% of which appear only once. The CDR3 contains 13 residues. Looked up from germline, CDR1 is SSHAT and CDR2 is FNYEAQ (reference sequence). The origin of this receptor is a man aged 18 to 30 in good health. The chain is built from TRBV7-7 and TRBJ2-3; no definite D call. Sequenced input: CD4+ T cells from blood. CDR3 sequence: CASSATGTDTQYF. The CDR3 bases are TGTGCTAGCAGCGCGACTGGTACAGATACGCAGTATTTT.